The rows below give T cell receptor beta chains drawn from one sample of a study of blood T cells in healthy people across ages. TCRdb reprocessed the 5' RACE reads via MiXCR and lists one record per CDR3 protein. The table has 850,000 to 950,000 distinct CDR3 sequences, more than 25% seen once. Input material: blood. All receptors come from a woman older than 75 in good health. Each CDR3 is given with its conserved first and last residue. A D gene is named only where the DNA matches it firmly. Clone size is given for some rows only: seen once, a few or many times, or a class if the clone is expanded.

clone_size,d_call,v_call,j_call,cdr3_aa,cdr3_nt
few,.,TRBV3-1,TRBJ1-1,CASSLSSEAHEAFF,TGTGCCAGCAGCCTTTCGTCGGAGGCCCATGAAGCTTTCTTT
many,.,TRBV20-1,TRBJ1-6,CSARDMDRLLSYSPLHF,TGCAGTGCTAGAGATATGGACAGACTCCTCTCGTATTCACCCCTCCACTTT
once,.,TRBV20-1,TRBJ2-1,CSARDRQGLRNEQFF,TGCAGTGCTAGAGATCGGCAGGGATTGCGAAATGAGCAGTTCTTC
.,.,TRBV6-2/TRBV6-3,TRBJ1-5,CASSPKGPPQPQHF,TGTGCCAGCAGCCCTAAGGGTCCTCCTCAGCCCCAGCATTTT
many,.,TRBV18,TRBJ1-5,CASSLTDSNQPQHF,TGTGCCAGCAGTTTAACAGATAGCAATCAGCCCCAGCATTTT
once,.,TRBV4-3,TRBJ2-3,CASSQDRSDRGYF,TGCGCCAGCAGCCAAGATCGTTCGGATAGGGGGTATTTT
.,.,TRBV29-1,TRBJ2-7,CSVLEHEQYF,TGCAGCGTTCTAGAACACGAGCAGTACTTC
many,.,TRBV7-2,TRBJ2-1,CASSPQFAPSSYNEQFF,TGTGCCAGCAGCCCCCAGTTCGCCCCGAGCTCCTACAATGAGCAGTTCTTC
.,TRBD1,TRBV2,TRBJ1-2,CASSEGQTYGYTF,TGTGCCAGCAGTGAGGGACAGACCTATGGCTACACCTTC
many,.,TRBV12-3/TRBV12-4,TRBJ1-5,CASSTGNQPQHF,TGTGCCAGCAGTACAGGGAATCAGCCCCAGCATTTT
few,TRBD1,TRBV20-1,TRBJ2-7,CSAKRDRPAGPSYEQYF,TGCAGTGCTAAACGGGACAGGCCCGCCGGACCCTCCTACGAGCAGTACTTC
few,TRBD1,TRBV28,TRBJ1-2,CASTNTYRGHTNYGYTF,TGTGCCAGCACCAATACCTACAGGGGACACACTAACTATGGCTACACCTTC
few,.,TRBV6-2/TRBV6-3,TRBJ1-1,CASSYGAPPRAFF,TGTGCCAGCAGTTACGGTGCACCCCCCCGGGCTTTCTTT
.,.,TRBV6-2/TRBV6-3,TRBJ2-7,CGSSTTGIYEQYF,TGTGGCAGCAGTACCACAGGGATCTACGAGCAGTACTTC
.,.,TRBV7-2,TRBJ1-1,CASSLELSGNTEAFF,TGTGCCAGCAGCTTAGAGTTATCTGGGAACACTGAAGCTTTCTTT
.,TRBD1,TRBV7-6,TRBJ2-1,CASSLARTGAGNEQFF,TGTGCCAGCAGCTTAGCGAGGACAGGGGCGGGGAATGAGCAGTTCTTC
.,.,TRBV7-8,TRBJ1-6,CASSHTRWEVGGNSPLHF,TGTGCCAGCAGCCACACAAGGTGGGAGGTCGGGGGGAATTCACCCCTCCACTTT
few,.,TRBV5-4,TRBJ2-1,CASSSFKGGNEQFF,TGTGCCAGCAGCTCCTTCAAAGGTGGGAATGAGCAGTTCTTC
once,TRBD1,TRBV7-2,TRBJ1-2,CASNFRPETGNGYTF,TGTGCCAGCAACTTTAGGCCCGAGACAGGGAATGGCTACACCTTC
many,.,TRBV20-1,TRBJ2-5,CSAQLGRAQETQYF,TGCAGTGCTCAACTCGGACGGGCACAAGAGACCCAGTACTTC
.,TRBD1,TRBV6-6,TRBJ1-2,CDSSSDRGQGYGYTF,TGTGACAGCAGTTCCGACAGGGGGCAGGGCTATGGCTACACCTTC
.,TRBD1,TRBV6-5,TRBJ2-5,CASGHPRGRETQYF,TGTGCCAGCGGACATCCTAGGGGGCGAGAGACCCAGTACTTC
many,.,TRBV12-3/TRBV12-4,TRBJ2-5,CASSQRSYQETQYF,TGTGCCAGCAGTCAACGGTCGTACCAAGAGACCCAGTACTTC
.,.,TRBV6-2/TRBV6-3,TRBJ1-1,CTSAGFTEAFF,TGTACCAGCGCAGGGTTCACTGAAGCTTTCTTT
.,TRBD2,TRBV5-6,TRBJ2-1,CASSFPLLAGVNQGEQFF,TGTGCCAGCAGCTTTCCCTTACTAGCGGGAGTTAATCAGGGTGAGCAGTTCTTC
.,.,TRBV19,TRBJ2-1,CASSIDQDIDNEQFF,TGTGCCAGTAGTATAGATCAAGACATTGACAATGAGCAGTTCTTC
.,TRBD2,TRBV12-3/TRBV12-4,TRBJ2-5,CASNPGGSQETQYF,TGTGCCAGCAACCCCGGGGGGTCCCAAGAGACCCAGTACTTC
few,.,TRBV11-2,TRBJ1-2,CASSLGRAGYTF,TGTGCCAGCAGCTTAGGACGGGCTGGCTACACCTTC
.,.,TRBV5-1,TRBJ2-7,CASNTGNEQYF,TGCGCCAGCAACACAGGGAACGAGCAGTACTTC
.,.,TRBV30,TRBJ2-5,CAWGQETQYF,TGTGCCTGGGGACAAGAGACCCAGTACTTC
few,.,TRBV5-1,TRBJ2-7,CASSWQESSYEQYF,TGCGCCAGCAGCTGGCAAGAGAGCTCCTACGAGCAGTACTTC
few,.,TRBV5-6,TRBJ1-6,CASSSLGSNNSPLHF,TGTGCCAGCAGCTCGCTTGGATCTAATAATTCACCCCTCCACTTT
few,TRBD1,TRBV6-2/TRBV6-3,TRBJ1-5,CASSYRKTGNSNQPQHF,TGTGCCAGCAGTTACAGAAAGACAGGGAATAGCAATCAGCCCCAGCATTTT
few,.,TRBV19,TRBJ2-6,CASSSSRGAGANVLTF,TGTGCCAGTAGTAGCAGCAGGGGAGCTGGGGCCAACGTCCTGACTTTC
many,.,TRBV12-3/TRBV12-4,TRBJ1-2,CASSLVGGNGYTF,TGTGCCAGCAGTTTAGTGGGAGGGAATGGCTACACCTTC
.,.,TRBV7-9,TRBJ1-2,CACSFGRGNTYGYTF,TGTGCCTGCAGCTTCGGACGGGGAAATACCTATGGCTACACCTTC
few,TRBD1,TRBV9,TRBJ1-1,CASSVEGQGVEAFF,TGTGCCAGCAGCGTAGAGGGCCAGGGGGTTGAAGCTTTCTTT
once,TRBD2,TRBV5-6,TRBJ2-7,CASSSYQRGGYEQYF,TGTGCCAGCAGCTCCTACCAGCGGGGGGGTTACGAGCAGTACTTC
.,TRBD1,TRBV7-6,TRBJ1-1,CASSSYRGVKNTEAFF,TGTGCCAGCAGCTCATACAGGGGAGTGAAGAACACTGAAGCTTTCTTT
many,.,TRBV10-3,TRBJ1-1,CAISESGGRAEAFF,TGTGCCATCAGTGAGTCCGGGGGGAGGGCTGAAGCTTTCTTT
.,.,TRBV5-1,TRBJ1-4,CASSLGQAGEKLFF,TGCGCCAGCAGCTTGGGGCAGGCGGGTGAAAAACTGTTTTTT
many,TRBD2,TRBV7-2,TRBJ2-5,CASSPGASGETQYF,TGTGCCAGCAGCCCAGGGGCTAGCGGGGAGACCCAGTACTTC
.,TRBD1,TRBV28,TRBJ2-7,CASSLSGYRTGDEQYF,TGTGCCAGCAGTTTATCCGGGTACCGGACAGGGGACGAGCAGTACTTC
many,.,TRBV14,TRBJ2-5,CASSQGKGLGETQYF,TGTGCCAGCAGCCAAGGAAAGGGGTTAGGAGAGACCCAGTACTTC